This T cell receptor (beta chain) is from a study of blood T cell repertoires in COVID-19. The wider study: T cells, B-cell-depleted T cells, or PBMCs provided the cDNA or gDNA that served as material.

The authors' processing: Amplification with reference gene primers provided the estimates of nucleated cell counts. The data were produced by immunoSEQ multiplex PCR, yet TCRdb's version contains in-frame clones alone and is incomplete. V and J calls and clone size are as listed in that table; D and trimming were resolved from the DNA. The data contain some 96,000 clones, 90% of them singletons. The V end lost 4 bases, the J end lost 3 bases, and 10 bases lay between the germline ends. The CDR3 spans 14 residues. The germline CDR1 and CDR2 sequences are LGHDT and YNNKEL (reference sequence). The chain combines TRBV3-1 (or the pseudogene TRBV3-2) with TRBJ1-5; D is unresolved. The origin of this receptor is a man aged 55 to 70 with acute or convalescent COVID-19. The sample was peripheral blood. In nucleotides, the CDR3 is TGTGCCAGCAGCCGTCAGGCTTCCAATCAGCCCCAGCATTTT. This gives the protein CASSRQASNQPQHF.